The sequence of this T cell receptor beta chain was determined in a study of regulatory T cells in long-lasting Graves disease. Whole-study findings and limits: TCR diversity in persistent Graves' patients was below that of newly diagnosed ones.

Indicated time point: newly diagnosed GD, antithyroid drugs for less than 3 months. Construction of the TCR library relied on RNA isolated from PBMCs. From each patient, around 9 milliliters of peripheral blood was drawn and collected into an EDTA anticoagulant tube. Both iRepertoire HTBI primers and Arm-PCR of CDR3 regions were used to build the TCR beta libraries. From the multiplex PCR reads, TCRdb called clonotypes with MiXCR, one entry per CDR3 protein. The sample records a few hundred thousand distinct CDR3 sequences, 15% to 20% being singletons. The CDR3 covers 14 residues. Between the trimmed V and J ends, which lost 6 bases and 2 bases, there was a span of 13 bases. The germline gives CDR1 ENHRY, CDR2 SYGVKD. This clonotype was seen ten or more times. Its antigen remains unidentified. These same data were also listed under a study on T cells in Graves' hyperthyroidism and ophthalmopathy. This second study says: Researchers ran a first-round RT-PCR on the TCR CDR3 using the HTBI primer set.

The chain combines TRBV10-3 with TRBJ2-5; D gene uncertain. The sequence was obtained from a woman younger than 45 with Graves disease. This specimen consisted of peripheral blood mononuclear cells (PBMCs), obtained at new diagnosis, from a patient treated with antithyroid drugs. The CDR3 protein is CAIRPDSNQETQYF. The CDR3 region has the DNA TGTGCCATCAGACCCGATAGTAATCAAGAGACCCAGTACTTC.